This TCR beta chain was recorded in a study of CD8 T cells in Susac syndrome. Reverse transcription of roughly 0.5 to 1 ug RNA used random hexamers. TCR beta CDR3 was amplified by immunoSEQ multiplex PCR. This amplification extended across 54 Vbeta and 13 Jbeta segments. Each CDR3 protein gets one entry after TCRdb re-called the immunoSEQ multiplex PCR reads with MiXCR. The data hold more than 55,000 distinct CDR3 sequences, with approximately 95% observed a single time. The CDR3 spans 13 residues. Germline V CDR1 and CDR2: SGHTA, FQGTGA. V shed 11 bases and J shed 4 bases, with 15 bases lying between them. Healthy donors acted as controls, with matching for age and sex. In contrast to the negatively isolated CD8+ and CD4+ T cells, TEMRA cells were FACS-enriched.

The sample consisted of CD8+ T cells from PBMCs. This TCR was recovered from a human donor in good health. The chain combines TRBV7-3 with TRBJ1-3, with D unresolved. This CDR3 reads CASAQREGNTIYF. CDR3 coding DNA: TGTGCCTCAGCGCAACGGGAAGGAAACACCATATATTTT.